The 24 T cell receptor beta chains in this list originate from one sample, sequenced in a study of post-analysis software for immune sequencing data. Their cognate antigens are unknown. Researchers reported that TCR beta cDNA libraries carried unique molecular identifiers. TCRdb reprocessed the PCR reads with MiXCR, giving one entry per CDR3 protein. Among under 900,000 distinct CDR3 sequences, about 53% were seen once, and the ten largest hold approximately 4.5%. Notes on the study in general: A few TRBV segments occurring more often in patients than controls included TRBV5-6, TRBV5-1 and TRBV20-1.

Sequenced sample: blood. The receptors here all came from a girl aged 5-17 years with multiple sclerosis.

A remark on this clonotype: A read error may produce the germline difference seen at one junction end. The chain is built from TRBV19 and TRBJ2-7, with 7 bases lining up with TRBD2. This CDR3 contains 15 residues. Germline V gene sequence: CDR1 LNHDA, CDR2 SQIVND (reference sequence). This CDR3 reads CASRALAASSYEQYF. CDR3 nucleotide sequence: TGTGCGAGTAGGGCCCTAGCGGCCAGCTCCTACGAGCAGTACTTC.

In this sample, this clonotype turned up a few times. The genes are TRBV15 and TRBJ2-3; 13 bases align to TRBD2. The CDR3 is 17 residues long. Looked up from germline, CDR1 is LNHNV and CDR2 is YYDKDF (reference sequence). Unmatched junction bases numbered 6, after V lost 1 base and J lost 5 bases. CDR3 DNA sequence: TGTGCCACCAGCAGAGTTCTACTAGCGGGGGGGAGAGATACGCAGTATTTT. It codes for CATSRVLLAGGRDTQYF. The full variable domain, in which reference TRBV15 and TRBJ2-3 provide the parts outside the CDR3, is DAMVIQNPRYQVTQFGKPVTLSCSQTLNHNVMYWYQQKSSQAPKLLFHYYDKDFNNEADTPDNFQSRRPNTSFCFLDIRSPGLGDTAMYLCATSRVLLAGGRDTQYFGPGTRLTVL.

The gene calls are TRBV7-6 and TRBJ2-7, with 7 positions matching TRBD1. The CDR3 extends over 16 amino acids. V lost 5 bases to trimming and J lost 0 bases; unmatched junction nucleotides: 10. The V gene's germline CDR1 is SGHVS and CDR2 FNYEAQ. The DNA for the CDR3 is TGTGCCAGCAGCCCCAGGGTAAGGGACAGCTCCTACGAGCAGTACTTC. This sequence encodes CASSPRVRDSSYEQYF.

V gene TRBV4-1 combines with J gene TRBJ2-7, with 7 bases matching TRBD2. The ends lost 4 bases at V and 5 bases at J; junction bases unmatched: 8. The germline V gene has CDR1 MGHRA and CDR2 YSYEKL. The CDR3 sequence is 14 residues long. CDR3 sequence (DNA): TGCGCCAGCAGCCCGACTAGCCGAATGGACGAGCAGTACTTC. Translated, it gives CASSPTSRMDEQYF.

This clonotype occurred a few times. The chain uses TRBV4-1 and TRBJ1-1, with TRBD1 matching 11 bases. The CDR3 sequence is 18 residues long. CDR1 and CDR2 (germline): MGHRA, YSYEKL. V gave up 1 base and J gave up 2 bases; unmatched junction bases: 9. The CDR3 DNA follows: TGCGCCAGCAGCCAAGTAAGGACAGGGGGCGACTTAAACACTGAAGCTTTCTTT. Protein sequence: CASSQVRTGGDLNTEAFF.

This clonotype was found a few times. The chain combines TRBV12-3 or TRBV12-4 with TRBJ1-2, with a weak D call TRBD1 (5 bases). The V end was cut by 5 bases, the J end by 7 bases, with 11 bases between. This CDR3 is built from 12 residues. The CDR3 region has the DNA TGTGCCAGCAGTCCATGGCAGGGTGGCTACACCTTC. Amino acids: CASSPWQGGYTF.

This rearrangement joins TRBV12-5 to TRBJ2-7; D not resolved. The germline V and J ends were trimmed by 3 bases and 1 base, with 7 bases remaining between them. From germline, CDR1 is LGHNT and CDR2 FRNRAP. The CDR3 runs 13 residues. The CDR3 DNA reads TGTGCTAGTGGTTTATGGGTTTCCTACGAGCAGTACTTC. Translating gives CASGLWVSYEQYF.

This clonotype occurred once. The V and J genes are TRBV29-1 and TRBJ1-1, with a tentative D call TRBD1 (5 bases). Germline CDR1 SQVTM, CDR2 ANQGSEA. The CDR3 sequence is 13 residues long. With 5 bases removed from V and 0 bases from J, the gap between germline ends came to 10 bases. CDR3 residues: CSVSGHLNTEAFF. In nucleotides, the CDR3 is TGCAGCGTTTCTGGACACTTGAACACTGAAGCTTTCTTT.

The chain carries TRBV20-1 and TRBJ2-5, with a tentative D call TRBD1 (6 bases). The V and J ends lost 5 bases and 11 bases respectively, with 27 bases between them. Germline CDR1 and CDR2: DFQATT and SNEGSKA (reference sequence). This CDR3 comprises 15 residues. The CDR3 bases are TGCAGTGCTCCCAAAGGGGGAGTGGATTTGGGAGAGCAGTACTTC. This encodes CSAPKGGVDLGEQYF.

This clonotype is a singleton in its sample. The chain is built from TRBV5-1 and TRBJ2-1; 8 bases map to TRBD1. V was pared by 5 bases and J by 0 bases, with 10 bases of the junction left unmatched. Germline V gives CDR1 SGHRS, CDR2 YFSETQ. This CDR3 is built from 17 residues. Written as DNA, the CDR3 is TGCGCCAGCAGTCGAAGACAGGGGAGCTTCTCCTACAATGAGCAGTTCTTC. Encoded protein: CASSRRQGSFSYNEQFF.

This chain uses TRBV29-1 with TRBJ1-2, with D perhaps TRBD1 (5 bases). Germline CDR1 and CDR2: SQVTM and ANQGSEA. This CDR3 comprises 14 residues. Trimming removed 1 base from V and 5 bases from J, with 14 bases in between. This CDR3 reads CSVEGGPTSYGYTF. As DNA, the CDR3 is TGCAGCGTTGAAGGGGGCCCTACATCATATGGCTACACCTTC. Full variable domain (rest looked up from reference TRBV29-1 and TRBJ1-2): SAVISQKPSRDICQRGTSLTIQCQVDSQVTMMFWYRQQPGQSLTLIATANQGSEATYESGFVIDKFPISRPNLTFSTLTVSNMSPEDSSIYLCSVEGGPTSYGYTFGSGTRLTVV.

This clonotype was seen a handful of times. The rearrangement uses TRBV5-1 and TRBJ2-3; 15 nucleotides line up with TRBD2. Trimming at V came to 6 bases and at J to 5 bases, leaving 4 bases not matched to a gene. In germline, CDR1 is SGHRS, CDR2 YFSETQ. CDR3 length: 15 amino acids. In nucleotides, the CDR3 is TGCGCCAGCATGAAGGGACTAGCGGGAGGAGATACGCAGTATTTT. Translation: CASMKGLAGGDTQYF.

This chain connects TRBV10-3 to TRBJ2-5, with D perhaps assigned TRBD1 or TRBD2 (6 bases each). CDR1 is ENHRY and CDR2 is SYGVKD in the germline V gene. Trimming removed 4 bases at V and 4 bases at J, with 10 bases between. The CDR3 contains 13 residues. The CDR3 bases are TGTGCCATCAGTGGGGGGGCAGGAGAGACCCAGTACTTC. Translated: CAISGGAGETQYF.

This clonotype was seen only once. V is TRBV20-1 and J is TRBJ1-4, with TRBD1 as a possible D gene (6 bases). The V end was cut by 4 bases, the J end by 8 bases, with 14 bases between. The CDR3 is 13 residues long. Germline-derived CDR1 and CDR2 are DFQATT and SNEGSKA (reference sequence). The CDR3 sequence: CSATPGGKEKLFF. The CDR3 DNA reads TGCAGTGCTACCCCGGGGGGCAAGGAAAAACTGTTTTTT.

This clonotype was seen at least ten times. The chain uses TRBV10-3 and TRBJ2-7, with D perhaps matching TRBD2 (6 bases). V lost 4 bases to trimming and J lost 6 bases, with 7 bases between them. This CDR3 has 11 amino acids. Germline values: CDR1 ENHRY, CDR2 SYGVKD. The CDR3 nucleotides read TGTGCCATCAGTGTGGGGGGCGAGCAGTACTTC. Translated, it gives CAISVGGEQYF.

This clonotype was seen a few times. The gene calls are TRBV6-1 and TRBJ1-1; D is undetermined. V was shortened by 5 bases and J by 9 bases, with 10 bases between the two germline ends. The CDR3 sequence is 11 residues long. Germline V gene sequence: CDR1 MNHNS, CDR2 SASEGT. The DNA of the CDR3 is TGTGCCAGCAGTCCCACAGAGAAAGCTTTCTTT. This sequence encodes CASSPTEKAFF.

The chain couples TRBV3-1 to TRBJ1-6; D possibly corresponds to TRBD1 (5 bases). V was pared by 4 bases and J by 0 bases, with 16 bases between. The germline V gene encodes CDR1 LGHDT and CDR2 YNNKEL (reference sequence). The CDR3 is 18 residues long. CDR3 in amino acids: CASSLRDSVSSYNSPLHF. CDR3 DNA sequence: TGTGCCAGCAGCCTGCGAGACAGTGTCAGCTCCTATAATTCACCCCTCCACTTT. Drawing the rest from reference TRBV3-1 and TRBJ1-6, the complete variable domain is DTAVSQTPKYLVTQMGNDKSIKCEQNLGHDTMYWYKQDSKKFLKIMFSYNNKELIINETVPNRFSPKSPDKAHLNLHINSLELGDSAVYFCASSLRDSVSSYNSPLHFGNGTRLTVT.

The chain employs TRBV5-1 and TRBJ2-4; 9 nucleotides agree with TRBD2. The end of the DNA aligns better with TRBJ2-5, so the J call may be wrong. The CDR3 consists of 15 residues. The germline V gene encodes CDR1 SGHRS and CDR2 YFSETQ. The CDR3 sequence: CASSLGLASGETQYF. CDR3 nucleotides: TGCGCCAGCAGCCTTGGACTAGCGAGTGGGGAGACCCAGTACTTC.

This clonotype was seen more than once but under ten times. The chain has TRBV10-3 and TRBJ2-1, with 11 nucleotides matching TRBD2. V lost 9 bases, J lost 5 bases, and 3 bases stayed unmatched. This CDR3 contains 13 residues. CDR1 is ENHRY and CDR2 is SYGVKD in the germline V gene. CDR3 amino acids: CAIGTSGHNEQFF. As DNA, the CDR3 is TGTGCCATTGGGACTAGCGGTCACAATGAGCAGTTCTTC.

The rearrangement uses TRBV3-1 and TRBJ1-5; 11 nucleotides agree with TRBD1. The V segment lost 2 bases and the J segment 2 bases; nucleotides outside the gene matches: 11. The CDR3 runs to 19 residues. Germline V lookup: CDR1 LGHDT, CDR2 YNNKEL (reference sequence). The chain's CDR3 is CASSQSRTGGVRGNQPQHF. CDR3 nucleotide sequence: TGTGCCAGCAGCCAATCCAGGACAGGGGGCGTCAGGGGCAATCAGCCCCAGCATTTT.

J is TRBJ1-1 and V is TRBV20-1, with D perhaps TRBD1 (5 bases). Germline V CDR1 and CDR2: DFQATT, SNEGSKA (reference sequence). The CDR3 has 11 amino acids. V was pared by 2 bases and J by 6 bases, with 7 bases between. DNA for the CDR3: TGCAGTGCTAGACCGGGGGCTGAAGCTTTCTTT. Residues: CSARPGAEAFF.

This chain uses TRBV12-3 or TRBV12-4 with TRBJ1-4; perhaps TRBD1 as D (6 bases). V dropped 7 bases and J dropped 10 bases, with 19 bases sitting between them. This CDR3 comprises 14 residues. CDR3 residues: CASTSQGTLGKLFF. The CDR3 DNA follows: TGTGCCAGCACTTCACAGGGAACCCTCGGAAAACTGTTTTTT.

This clonotype was counted a few times. The rearrangement uses TRBV3-1 and TRBJ2-1; 7 nucleotides line up with TRBD1. With 4 bases clipped from V and 5 bases from J, the junction kept 8 bases outside the gene matches. Germline V gene data show CDR1 as LGHDT and CDR2 as YNNKEL (reference sequence). This CDR3 spans 15 amino acids. This CDR3 reads CASSRPQGPDNEQFF. The CDR3 region has the DNA TGTGCCAGCAGCCGCCCACAGGGGCCTGACAATGAGCAGTTCTTC.

This chain joins TRBV12-5 and TRBJ2-7; the D is unclear. The CDR3 totals 13 residues. Trimming left V 1 base short and J 3 bases short, with 7 bases between. The germline gives CDR1 LGHNT, CDR2 FRNRAP. CDR3: CASGLGLNYEQYF. In DNA form, the CDR3 reads TGTGCTAGTGGTTTGGGTCTGAACTACGAGCAGTACTTC.